This TCR beta chain was found in a study of radiotherapy plus CTLA-4 blockade in lung cancer. Study as a whole: Objective responses were seen in 18% of patients, disease control in 31%.

Generated by immunoSEQ multiplex PCR, the TCRdb table keeps only in-frame clones and is missing some. The sample shows 110,000 or so clones, 78% of them seen only once. General observations from the study: After radiotherapy and ipilimumab, tumor-derived clones expanded in peripheral blood.

Chemo-refractory metastatic non-small-cell lung cancer patients received focal radiation with ipilimumab CTLA-4 blockade. The CDR3 length is 15 residues. Trimming pared 6 bases from V and 0 bases from J, leaving 12 bases between. From germline, CDR1 is MNHNY and CDR2 SVGAGI (reference sequence). As for this clone: Its antigen is currently unknown.

The chain carries TRBV6-6 and TRBJ1-3, with D perhaps matching TRBD1 (5 bases). This sequence was found in a human donor with non-small cell lung cancer who had a partial response to radiotherapy plus ipilimumab. Source: peripheral blood, taken from a patient treated with radiotherapy plus ipilimumab. CDR3 nucleotide sequence: TGTGCCAGCAGCGGGGGGGGTTACTCTGGAAACACCATATATTTT. Translated: CASSGGGYSGNTIYF.